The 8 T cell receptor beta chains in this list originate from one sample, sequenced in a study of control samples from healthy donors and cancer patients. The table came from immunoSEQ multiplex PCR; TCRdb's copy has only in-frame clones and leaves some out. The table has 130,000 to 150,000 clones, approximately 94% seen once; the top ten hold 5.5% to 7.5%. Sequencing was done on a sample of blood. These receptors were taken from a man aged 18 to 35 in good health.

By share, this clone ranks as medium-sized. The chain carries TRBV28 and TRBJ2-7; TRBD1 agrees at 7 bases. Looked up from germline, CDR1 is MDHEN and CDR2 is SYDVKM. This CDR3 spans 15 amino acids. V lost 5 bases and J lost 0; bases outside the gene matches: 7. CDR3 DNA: TGTGCCAGCAGTCAAGGGGGCGAGGGCTCCTACGAGCAGTACTTC. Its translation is CASSQGGEGSYEQYF.

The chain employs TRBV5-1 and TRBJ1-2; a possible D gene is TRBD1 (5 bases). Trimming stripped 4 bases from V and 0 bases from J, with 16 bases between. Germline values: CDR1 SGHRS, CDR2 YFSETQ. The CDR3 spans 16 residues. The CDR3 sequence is CASSRGVQEANYGYTF. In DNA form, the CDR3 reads TGCGCCAGCAGCCGGGGGGTACAGGAAGCTAACTATGGCTACACCTTC. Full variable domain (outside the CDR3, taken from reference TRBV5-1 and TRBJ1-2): KAGVTQTPRYLIKTRGQQVTLSCSPISGHRSVSWYQQTPGQGLQFLFEYFSETQRNKGNFPGRFSGRQFSNSRSEMNVSTLELGDSALYLCASSRGVQEANYGYTFGSGTRLTVV.

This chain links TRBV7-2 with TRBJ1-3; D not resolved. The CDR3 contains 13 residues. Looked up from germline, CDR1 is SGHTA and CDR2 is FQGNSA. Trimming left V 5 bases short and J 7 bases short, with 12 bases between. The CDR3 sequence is CASSPSTENTIYF. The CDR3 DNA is TGTGCCAGCAGCCCCTCGACCGAGAACACCATATATTTT. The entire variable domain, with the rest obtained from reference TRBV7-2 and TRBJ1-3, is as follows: GAGVSQSPSNKVTEKGKDVELRCDPISGHTALYWYRQSLGQGLEFLIYFQGNSAPDKSGLPSDRFSAERTGGSVSTLTIQRTQQEDSAVYLCASSPSTENTIYFGEGSWLTVV.

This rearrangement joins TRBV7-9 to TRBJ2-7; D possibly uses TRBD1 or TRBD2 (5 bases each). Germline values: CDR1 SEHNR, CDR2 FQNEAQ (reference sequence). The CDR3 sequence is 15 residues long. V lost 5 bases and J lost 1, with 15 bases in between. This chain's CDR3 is CASSATETGSYEQYF. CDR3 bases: TGTGCCAGCAGCGCGACAGAAACGGGATCCTACGAGCAGTACTTC.

The DNA of the CDR3 is TGTGCCAGCAGCAAAGTGACCTCCGTCATGGGACAGGGGGCGACGGTTCCCGGAAACACCATATATTTT. It encodes CASSKVTSVMGQGATVPGNTIYF. The chain has TRBV21-1 and TRBJ1-3; the table's D gene call, TRBD1, was not cross checked with the DNA. TRBV21-1 is noted as a pseudogene. This CDR3 spans 23 amino acids.

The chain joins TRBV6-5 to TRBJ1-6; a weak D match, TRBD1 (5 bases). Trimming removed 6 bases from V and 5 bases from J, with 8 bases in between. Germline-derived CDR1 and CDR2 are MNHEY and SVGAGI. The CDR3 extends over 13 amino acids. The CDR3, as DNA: TGTGCCAGCAGCGCAGGGCATAATTCACCCCTCCACTTT. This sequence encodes CASSAGHNSPLHF.

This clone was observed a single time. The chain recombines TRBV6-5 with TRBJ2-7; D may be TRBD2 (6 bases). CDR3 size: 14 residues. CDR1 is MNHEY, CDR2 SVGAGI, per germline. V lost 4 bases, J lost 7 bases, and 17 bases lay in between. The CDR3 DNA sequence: TGTGCCAGCAGTTTGGGGGGATCCCTGCGGGAGCAGTACTTC. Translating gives CASSLGGSLREQYF.

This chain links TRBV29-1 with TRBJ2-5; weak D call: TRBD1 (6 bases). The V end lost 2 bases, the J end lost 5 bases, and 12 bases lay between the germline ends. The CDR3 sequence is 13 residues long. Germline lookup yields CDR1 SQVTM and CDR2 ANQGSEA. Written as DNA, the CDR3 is TGCAGCGTTGAAACAGGGCCTTCGGAGACCCAGTACTTC. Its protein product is CSVETGPSETQYF.